Below, one TCR beta chain is given with its context. Its antigen remains unidentified. The sample belongs to a study of shared clonotypes between healthy human individuals. At the level of the study: Donor ages ranged 18 to 49 years: a couple of women, a few men.

Germline CDR1 MNHEY, CDR2 SMNVEV (reference sequence). The CDR3 spans 15 residues. J gave up 3 bases and V 2 bases, and 5 bases lay outside the gene matches. Some clones are missing from TCRdb's copy, which holds only in-frame ones; the method was immunoSEQ multiplex PCR. The sample lists about 2.4 million clones; more than 85% were seen once. Study outcomes and limitations: Naive CD4 clonotypes were shared across several donors at roughly 4.6%. Naive subsets typically showed greater estimated richness than memory subsets. Incompleteness in sorted-subset sequencing, despite large depth, was shown by rarefaction.

The sample comprised naive CD4+ T cells from PBMCs. Subset described: CD45RA+ positively selected. The sequence derives from a man in his late teens or twenties in good health. Some clones in this sample may be carry-over from other donors' samples. V gene TRBV27 combines with J gene TRBJ2-7; 9 bases line up with TRBD1. The CDR3 loop reads CASSLIGTGFYEQYF. The CDR3 DNA sequence: TGTGCCAGCAGTTTAATAGGGACAGGGTTCTACGAGCAGTACTTC.